This T cell receptor beta chain originates from a study of T cell changes during pregnancy in multiple sclerosis. Clones were read by immunoSEQ multiplex PCR, and TCRdb kept only the in-frame ones, dropping some. Of tens of thousands of clones listed, about 90% are singletons. The CDR3 totals 14 residues. Per germline, CDR1 ENHRY and CDR2 SYGVKD. Trimming at V came to 6 bases and at J to 4 bases, leaving 3 bases not matched to a gene. The material was peripheral blood, obtained in the first trimester of pregnancy. This TCR was sampled from a female donor with multiple sclerosis, enrolled in a pregnancy study. The chain joins TRBV10-3 to TRBJ2-4, with 10 bases lining up with TRBD1. In DNA, the CDR3 is TGTGCCATCAGCCCGGGACAGGGGAAAAACATTCAGTACTTC. Encoded protein: CAISPGQGKNIQYF.